This entry describes one TCR beta chain. This clonotype was recorded at least ten times. The specificity of this receptor is unknown. Base qualities were left out, and no much larger clone turns up one base away. This record comes from a study of blood T cells in healthy people across ages (dated by TCRdb to between 2015 and 2017). Notes on the research overall: Template switching captured roughly one uniquely barcoded TCR beta cDNA molecule per two T cells in model experiments. To avoid experimental bias, donors of different ages were distributed randomly across sequencing lanes. The study analyzed two additional independent replicas of 1 million unique cDNA reads from the same blood draw for two donors, one aged 18 to 29 and one aged 80 or older. Using deep sequencing normalized with unique cDNA molecular identifiers, the study measured how TCR beta repertoire diversity changes with age. Four age groups were formed from the donors: young (average about 15 years), middle-aged (around 41), aged (about 68) and long-lived (roughly 81).

Results and caveats for the whole study, not just this receptor: Observed TCR beta diversity per million T cells fell roughly linearly with age, and a significant reduction was already apparent by age around 40. Estimates of total diversity based on one million sequenced T cells were considered lower bounds and underestimates. Donor CMV infection status was unknown, potentially confounding age-related changes in expanded clonotypes. Bulk unsorted PBMC profiling prevented conclusive comparison of naive and antigen-experienced compartments. Compared with the aged group, more naive CD4+ T cells, fewer expanded clones and increased TCR diversity were shown by the long-lived group, suggesting age selection. The percentage of naive T cells measured by flow cytometry correlated strongly with observed TCR beta diversity.

The 39 donors, aged about 6 to 90 years, were systemically healthy Caucasian individuals from Russia. Approximately 9.3 milliliters of peripheral blood were drawn from each donor into EDTA-treated Vacutainer tubes. Ficoll-Paque density-gradient centrifugation was used to isolate PBMCs, with at least 6.5 million per sample. Total RNA, at least 6 micrograms per sample, was extracted from PBMCs with Trizol reagent. For every donor, an aliquot of PBMCs went through flow cytometry to measure the percentages of naive CD45RAhigh/CD27high T cells. Libraries came from 5' RACE. The sequencer was an Illumina HiSeq 2500. A second PCR of 7 to 11 cycles was run with a J-beta primer mix and a sample-barcoded 5' primer. A template-switch 5' adaptor carrying 12 random nucleotides introduced a unique molecular identifier onto each TCR beta cDNA molecule. Each sample yielded at least 2.5 million CDR3-containing paired-end reads. All of the RNA was converted into first-strand cDNA using the Mint cDNA synthesis kit, with a TRBC-specific oligonucleotide serving as the primer. Following uracil-DNA glycosylase treatment, a first 18-cycle PCR with universal primers M1SS and BC2_uni_R was performed on all cDNA. The authors' pipeline ran thus. For normalization, 1 million high-quality reads were randomly selected from each sample, with every read carrying a distinct molecular identifier. Instead of being binned into consensus sequences, reads that shared molecular identifiers were thrown out. MiTCR, set to a Q25 quality threshold and the strictest error-elimination algorithm, was used for CDR3 identification, clonotype clustering and error correction. A nonparametric unseen species model with Euler transformation was used to estimate lower-bound total TCR beta diversity. TCRdb handled the public reads itself, with Q25 trimming in fastp and clone calling in MiXCR, and kept productive beta chains. Rows matching on CDR3 protein sequence are summarized as one entry with the most common DNA and genes. None of the V and J calls come from the authors' own analysis; TCRdb made them. This sample gives approximately 850,000 distinct CDR3 sequences in total; roughly 60% of them show up just once. Clones ranked in the top ten supply approximately 23% of the sample.

The germline V gene encodes CDR1 SQVTM and CDR2 ANQGSEA. The CDR3 sequence holds 11 residues, the cysteine and phenylalanine included. The DNA shown is the 33-base CDR3, in frame from base 1. Unmatched junction bases come to 0, with V trimmed by 7 bases and J by 0 bases. The origin of this receptor is a man aged 25-45 years in good health. The source material was blood. The V and J genes are TRBV29-1 and TRBJ2-7; 7 junctional bases match TRBD2. The encoded CDR3 is CSGGGSYEQYF. At the DNA level, the sequence is TGCAGCGGGGGGGGCTCCTACGAGCAGTACTTC.